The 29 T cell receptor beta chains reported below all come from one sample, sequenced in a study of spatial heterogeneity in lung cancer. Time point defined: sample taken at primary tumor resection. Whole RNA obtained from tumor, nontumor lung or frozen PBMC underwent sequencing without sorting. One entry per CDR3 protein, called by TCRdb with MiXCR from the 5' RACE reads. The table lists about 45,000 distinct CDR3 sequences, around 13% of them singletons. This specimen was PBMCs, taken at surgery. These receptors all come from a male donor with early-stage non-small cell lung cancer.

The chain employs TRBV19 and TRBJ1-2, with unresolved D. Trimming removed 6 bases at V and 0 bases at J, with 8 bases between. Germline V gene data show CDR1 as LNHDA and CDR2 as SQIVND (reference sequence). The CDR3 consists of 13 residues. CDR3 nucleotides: TGTGCCAGTAGATTGGGAGCTAACTATGGCTACACCTTC. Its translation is CASRLGANYGYTF. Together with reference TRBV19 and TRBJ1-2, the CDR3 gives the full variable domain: DGGITQSPKYLFRKEGQNVTLSCEQNLNHDAMYWYRQDPGQGLRLIYYSQIVNDFQKGDIAEGYSVSREKKESFPLTVTSAQKNPTAFYLCASRLGANYGYTFGSGTRLTVV.

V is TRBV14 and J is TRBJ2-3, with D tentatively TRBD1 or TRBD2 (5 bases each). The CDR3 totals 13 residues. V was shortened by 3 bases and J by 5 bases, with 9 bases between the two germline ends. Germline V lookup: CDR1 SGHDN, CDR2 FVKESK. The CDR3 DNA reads TGTGCCAGCAGCCAGGGGGTTGGAGATACGCAGTATTTT. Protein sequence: CASSQGVGDTQYF.

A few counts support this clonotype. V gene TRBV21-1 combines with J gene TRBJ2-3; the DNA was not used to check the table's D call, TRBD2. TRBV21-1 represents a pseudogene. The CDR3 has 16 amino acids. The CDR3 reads CANGLPGLAITDTQYF. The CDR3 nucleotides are TGTGCCAACGGACTTCCGGGACTAGCGATCACAGATACGCAGTATTTT.

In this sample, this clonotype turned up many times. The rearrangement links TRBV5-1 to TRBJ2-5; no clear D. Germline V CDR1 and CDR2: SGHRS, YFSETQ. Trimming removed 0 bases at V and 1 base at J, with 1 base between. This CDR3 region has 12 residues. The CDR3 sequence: CASSLGQETQYF. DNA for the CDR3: TGCGCCAGCAGCTTGGGCCAAGAGACCCAGTACTTC.

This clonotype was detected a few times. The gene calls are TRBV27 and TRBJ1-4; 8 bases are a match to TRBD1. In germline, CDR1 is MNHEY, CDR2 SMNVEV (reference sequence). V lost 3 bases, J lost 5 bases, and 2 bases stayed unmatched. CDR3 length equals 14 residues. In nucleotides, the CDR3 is TGTGCCAGCAGTTTGAGGACAGGGAATGAAAAACTGTTTTTT. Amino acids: CASSLRTGNEKLFF.

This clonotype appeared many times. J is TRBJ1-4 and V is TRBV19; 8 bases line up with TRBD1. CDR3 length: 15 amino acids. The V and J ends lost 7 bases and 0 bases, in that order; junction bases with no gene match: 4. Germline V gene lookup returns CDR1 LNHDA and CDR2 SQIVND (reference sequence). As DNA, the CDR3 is TGTGCCAGTAAGGGACAGGCCTCAACTAATGAAAAACTGTTTTTT. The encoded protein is CASKGQASTNEKLFF.

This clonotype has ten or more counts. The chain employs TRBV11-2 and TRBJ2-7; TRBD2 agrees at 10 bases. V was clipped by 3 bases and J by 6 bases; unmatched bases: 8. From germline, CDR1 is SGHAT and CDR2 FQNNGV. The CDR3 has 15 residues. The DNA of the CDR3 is TGTGCCAGCAGCTTGGGGAGCGGGAGGGCCGCCGAGCAGTACTTC. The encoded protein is CASSLGSGRAAEQYF.

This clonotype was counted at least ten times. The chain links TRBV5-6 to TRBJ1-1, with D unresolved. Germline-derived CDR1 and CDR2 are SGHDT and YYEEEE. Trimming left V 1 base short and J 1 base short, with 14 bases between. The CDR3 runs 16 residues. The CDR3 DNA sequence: TGTGCCAGCAGCTTGTCTATTGGGATTAGGAACACTGAAGCTTTCTTT. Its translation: CASSLSIGIRNTEAFF. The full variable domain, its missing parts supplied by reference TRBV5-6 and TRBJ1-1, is DAGVTQSPTHLIKTRGQQVTLRCSPKSGHDTVSWYQQALGQGPQFIFQYYEEEERQRGNFPDRFSGHQFPNYSSELNVNALLLGDSALYLCASSLSIGIRNTEAFFGQGTRLTVV.

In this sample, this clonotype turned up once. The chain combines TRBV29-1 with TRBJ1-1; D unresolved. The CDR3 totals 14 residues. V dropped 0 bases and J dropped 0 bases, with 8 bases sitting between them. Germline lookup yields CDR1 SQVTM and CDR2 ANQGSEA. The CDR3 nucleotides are TGCAGCGTTGAAGAATGGCTGATGAACACTGAAGCTTTCTTT. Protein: CSVEEWLMNTEAFF.

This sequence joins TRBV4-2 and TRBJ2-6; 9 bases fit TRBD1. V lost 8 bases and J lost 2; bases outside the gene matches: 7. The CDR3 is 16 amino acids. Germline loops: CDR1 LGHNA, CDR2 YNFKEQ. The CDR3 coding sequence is TGTGCCAGCGGGACAGGGATGGGAGCTGGGGCCAACGTCCTGACTTTC. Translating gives CASGTGMGAGANVLTF.

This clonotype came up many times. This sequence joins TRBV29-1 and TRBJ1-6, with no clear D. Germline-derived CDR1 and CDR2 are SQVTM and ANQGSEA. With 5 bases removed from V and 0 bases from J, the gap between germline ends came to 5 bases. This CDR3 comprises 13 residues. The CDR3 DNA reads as TGCAGCGTTAAGAGCTCCTATAATTCACCCCTCCACTTT. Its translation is CSVKSSYNSPLHF.

The CDR3 protein is CASVIGAASSYNEQFF. The CDR3 DNA follows: TGCGCCAGCGTCATTGGGGCCGCAAGCTCCTACAATGAGCAGTTCTTC. The gene calls are TRBV5-1 and TRBJ2-1; the D gene is possibly TRBD1 (5 bases). Germline lookup yields CDR1 SGHRS and CDR2 YFSETQ. V lost 7 bases to trimming and J lost 0 bases, with 17 bases between them. This CDR3 is built from 16 residues.

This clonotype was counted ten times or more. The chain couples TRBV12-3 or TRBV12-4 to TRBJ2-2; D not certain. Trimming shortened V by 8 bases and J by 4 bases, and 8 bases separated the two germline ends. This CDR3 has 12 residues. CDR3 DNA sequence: TGTGCCAGCTTTGGCCCCACCGGGGAGCTGTTTTTT. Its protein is CASFGPTGELFF.

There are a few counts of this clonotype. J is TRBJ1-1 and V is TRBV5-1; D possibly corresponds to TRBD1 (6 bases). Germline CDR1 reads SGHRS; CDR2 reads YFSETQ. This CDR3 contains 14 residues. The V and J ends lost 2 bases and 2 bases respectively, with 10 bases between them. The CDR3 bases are TGCGCCAGCAGCTTCCCAGGGGCCAACACTGAAGCTTTCTTT. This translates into CASSFPGANTEAFF.

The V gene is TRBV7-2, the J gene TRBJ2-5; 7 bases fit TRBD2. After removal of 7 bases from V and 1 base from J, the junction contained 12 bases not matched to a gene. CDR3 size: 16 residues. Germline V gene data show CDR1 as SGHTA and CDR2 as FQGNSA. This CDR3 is CASTVVRGGTQETQYF. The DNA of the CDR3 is TGTGCCAGCACCGTAGTACGCGGGGGAACCCAAGAGACCCAGTACTTC.

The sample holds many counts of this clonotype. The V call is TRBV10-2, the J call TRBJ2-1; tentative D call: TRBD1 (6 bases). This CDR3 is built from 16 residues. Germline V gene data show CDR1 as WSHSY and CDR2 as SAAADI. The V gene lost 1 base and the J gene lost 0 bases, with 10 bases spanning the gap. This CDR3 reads CASSELWGLSYNEQFF. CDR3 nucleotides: TGCGCCAGCAGTGAGTTGTGGGGGCTCTCCTACAATGAGCAGTTCTTC.

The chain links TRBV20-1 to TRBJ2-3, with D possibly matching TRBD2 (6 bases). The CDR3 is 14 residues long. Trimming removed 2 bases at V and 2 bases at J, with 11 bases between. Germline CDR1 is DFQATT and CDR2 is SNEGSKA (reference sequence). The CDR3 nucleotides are TGCAGTGCTAGACCCGGGGGAGTCACAGATACGCAGTATTTT. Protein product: CSARPGGVTDTQYF.

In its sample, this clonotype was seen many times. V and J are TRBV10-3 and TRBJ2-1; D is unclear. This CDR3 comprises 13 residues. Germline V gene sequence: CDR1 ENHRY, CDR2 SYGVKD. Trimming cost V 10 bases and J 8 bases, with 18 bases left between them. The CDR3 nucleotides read TGTGCCAACTCAGACTCCCCCGACCATGAGCAGTTCTTC. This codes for CANSDSPDHEQFF.

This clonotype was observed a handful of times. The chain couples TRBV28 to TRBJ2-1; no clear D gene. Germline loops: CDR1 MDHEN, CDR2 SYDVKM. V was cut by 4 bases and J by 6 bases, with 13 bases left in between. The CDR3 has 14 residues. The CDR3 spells CASSSPDGFNEQFF. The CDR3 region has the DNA TGTGCCAGCAGTTCTCCGGACGGATTCAATGAGCAGTTCTTC.

The chain's CDR3 is CAITRTESYNEQFF. In DNA, the CDR3 is TGTGCCATCACCAGGACAGAGTCCTACAATGAGCAGTTCTTC. The chain links TRBV10-3 to TRBJ2-1; maybe TRBD1 (6 bases). The CDR3 consists of 14 residues. Germline CDR1 and CDR2: ENHRY and SYGVKD. Trimming cost V 7 bases and J 1 base, with 11 bases left between them.

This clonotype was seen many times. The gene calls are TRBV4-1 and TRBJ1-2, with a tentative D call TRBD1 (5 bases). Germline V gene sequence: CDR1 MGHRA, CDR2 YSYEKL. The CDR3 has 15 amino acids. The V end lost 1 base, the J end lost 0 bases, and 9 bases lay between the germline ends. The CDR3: CASSQGRTTNYGYTF. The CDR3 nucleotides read TGCGCCAGCAGCCAAGGGAGGACAACTAACTATGGCTACACCTTC.

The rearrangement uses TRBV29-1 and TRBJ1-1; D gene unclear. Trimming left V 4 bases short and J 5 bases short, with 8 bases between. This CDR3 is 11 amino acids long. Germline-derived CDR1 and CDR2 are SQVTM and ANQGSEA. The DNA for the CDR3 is TGCAGCGTTGGGGTAGGGACTGAAGCTTTCTTT. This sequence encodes CSVGVGTEAFF.

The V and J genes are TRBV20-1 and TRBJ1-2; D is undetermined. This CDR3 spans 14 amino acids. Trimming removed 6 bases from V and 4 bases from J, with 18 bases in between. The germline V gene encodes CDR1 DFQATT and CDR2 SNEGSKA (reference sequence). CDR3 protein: CSAAVTAAPYGYTF. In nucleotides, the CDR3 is TGCAGTGCCGCGGTCACAGCTGCCCCCTATGGCTACACCTTC.

CDR3 loop: CASSQGGPEAFF. In nucleotides, the CDR3 is TGCGCCAGCTCTCAAGGGGGTCCTGAAGCTTTCTTT. V and J are TRBV5-1 and TRBJ1-1, with D perhaps TRBD1 (6 bases). Looked up from germline, CDR1 is SGHRS and CDR2 is YFSETQ. Trimming left V 7 bases short and J 6 bases short, with 13 bases between. This CDR3 contains 12 residues.

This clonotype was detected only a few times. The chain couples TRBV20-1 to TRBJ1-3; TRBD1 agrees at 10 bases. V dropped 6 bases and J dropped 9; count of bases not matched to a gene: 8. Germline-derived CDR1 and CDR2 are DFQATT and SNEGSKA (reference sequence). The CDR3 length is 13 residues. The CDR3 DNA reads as TGCAGTGCGAGGCGGACAGGGGGAGGCACCATATATTTT. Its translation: CSARRTGGGTIYF.

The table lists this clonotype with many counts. In DNA, the CDR3 is TGTGCCAGCAGCCCTCTGGACAGGCTCTATGGCTACACCTTC. Protein sequence: CASSPLDRLYGYTF. V is TRBV11-1 and J is TRBJ1-2; 7 positions agree with TRBD1. The CDR3 contains 14 residues. The V segment lost 5 bases and the J segment 4 bases; nucleotides outside the gene matches: 7. Germline values: CDR1 SGHAT, CDR2 FQDESV (reference sequence).

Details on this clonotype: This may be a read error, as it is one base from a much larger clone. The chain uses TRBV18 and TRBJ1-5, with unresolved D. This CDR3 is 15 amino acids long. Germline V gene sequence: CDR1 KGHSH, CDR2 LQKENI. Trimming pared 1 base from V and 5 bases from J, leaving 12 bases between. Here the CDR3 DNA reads TGTGCCAGCTCACCACAGGCTACGGGCGATCAGCCCCAGCATTTT. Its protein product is CASSPQATGDQPQHF. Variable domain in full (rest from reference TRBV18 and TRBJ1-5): NAGVMQNPRHLVRRRGQEARLRCSPMKGHSHVYWYRQLPEEGLKFMVYLQKENIIDESGMPKERFSAEFPKEGPSILRIQQVVRGDSAAYFCASSPQATGDQPQHFGDGTRLSIL.

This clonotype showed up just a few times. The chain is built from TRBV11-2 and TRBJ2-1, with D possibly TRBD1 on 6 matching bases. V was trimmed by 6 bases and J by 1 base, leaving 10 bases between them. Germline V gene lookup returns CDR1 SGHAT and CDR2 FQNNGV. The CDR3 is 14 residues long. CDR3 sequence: CASSSGQSYNEQFF. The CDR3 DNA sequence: TGTGCCAGCAGTTCCGGACAGTCCTACAATGAGCAGTTCTTC.

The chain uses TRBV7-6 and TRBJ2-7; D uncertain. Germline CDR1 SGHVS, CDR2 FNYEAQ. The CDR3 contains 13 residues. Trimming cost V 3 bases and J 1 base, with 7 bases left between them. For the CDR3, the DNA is TGTGCCAGCAGCTTTCGGCGGTCCTACGAGCAGTACTTC. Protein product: CASSFRRSYEQYF.